These T cell receptor beta chains were read from a single sample in a study of T cell responses to AZD1222 COVID-19 vaccine. Profiling relied on immunoSEQ multiplex PCR, and the TCRdb table lists in-frame clones only, not all of them. Of 90,000 to 150,000 clones in the sample, 88% were seen once. The input for sequencing was peripheral blood, taken on day 0 of AZD1222 vaccination. These receptors were collected from an adult in good health. Both conserved end residues are part of each CDR3.

v_call	j_call	cdr3_aa
TRBV25-1	TRBJ1-2	CASSDPHGTWGGYTF
TRBV9	TRBJ1-3	CASSARQGVTIYF
TRBV7-8	TRBJ2-2	CASSPGGGTGELFF
TRBV9	TRBJ1-3	CASRGQGTGNTIYF
TRBV19	TRBJ1-3	CASSIRSRGYSGNTIYF
TRBV7-2	TRBJ1-1	CASSRQGNTEAFF
TRBV5-1	TRBJ2-3	CASSEGEDTQYF
TRBV3-1/TRBV3-2	TRBJ2-3	CASSQDSVAVISTDTQYF
TRBV4-3	TRBJ2-1	CASSQKPRGFRYNEQFF
TRBV12-3/TRBV12-4	TRBJ1-1	CASSWVERTEAFF
TRBV7-2	TRBJ1-3	CASSLAGASGNTIYF
TRBV5-1	TRBJ1-1	CASSLLGQVGGEAFF
TRBV7-7	TRBJ2-1	CASSLLLGQGSYNEQFF
TRBV3-1/TRBV3-2	TRBJ2-1	CASSQGAGEQFF
TRBV2	TRBJ2-1	CASMAERGAYNEQFF
TRBV19	TRBJ1-1	CASSPPWGYEAFF
TRBV23-1	TRBJ1-2	CASSGRDGYTF
TRBV3-1/TRBV3-2	TRBJ2-7	CASSPRTGAPYEQYF
TRBV5-1	TRBJ1-2	CASSFELDYGYTF
TRBV6-5	TRBJ2-5	CASSLVAGAQETQYF
TRBV11-2	TRBJ1-3	CASSQSRGPGNTIYF
TRBV7-2	TRBJ2-5	CASILRGAQETQYF
TRBV7-9	TRBJ1-2	CASSLGGTVGGYTF
TRBV12-5	TRBJ2-7	CASGLVAPGGAQPWEQYF
TRBV6-1	TRBJ1-3	CASSVDLWRRAGNTIYF
TRBV4-2	TRBJ1-3	CASSQVTGNTIYF
TRBV5-6	TRBJ1-6	CASSFPGQLNSPLHF
TRBV4-1	TRBJ1-1	CASSQASQGMNTEAFF
TRBV5-1	TRBJ1-1	CASSLEPQGARMNTEAFF
TRBV5-1	TRBJ1-1	CASSFNTGALTEAFF
TRBV5-1	TRBJ2-1	CASSLGLDSYNEQFF
TRBV3-1/TRBV3-2	TRBJ2-2	CASSQAAGTGELFF
TRBV10-3	TRBJ1-5	CAISEDPARGQHF
TRBV7-3	TRBJ1-1	CASSPQQNTEAFF
TRBV18	TRBJ1-6	CATSPGDGNSPLHF
TRBV28	TRBJ1-1	CASRSGGMNTEAFF
TRBV10-2	TRBJ2-3	CASSGDSTQYF
TRBV7-9	TRBJ2-1	CASGQGNNEQFF
TRBV7-2	TRBJ1-1	CASSLDRGRTEAFF
TRBV29-1	TRBJ2-5	CSAQGWETQYF
TRBV4-1	TRBJ2-7	CASSLDDRATYEQYF
TRBV19	TRBJ1-2	CASSIAGATSNYGYTF
TRBV24-1	TRBJ2-3	CATSDIGTDTQYF
TRBV19	TRBJ1-1	CASSIEGLPNTEAFF
TRBV27	TRBJ1-1	CASSTLGGEGTEAFF
TRBV19	TRBJ1-1	CASSISAGGQGNCFF
TRBV5-1	TRBJ1-6	CASSSDPYNSPLHF
TRBV6-5	TRBJ1-1	CASRNRAGNTEAFF
TRBV4-1	TRBJ1-6	CASSQDGQGDSPLHF
TRBV6-5	TRBJ1-1	CASSHIRTWYTEAFF
TRBV27	TRBJ1-2	CASSLGGIGGYTF
TRBV5-4	TRBJ1-2	CASLGDLPLGNYGYTF
TRBV9	TRBJ1-2	CASRTVIGSGYTF
TRBV5-1	TRBJ1-1	CASSSGLVTEAFF
TRBV30	TRBJ1-2	CAWNGTPSNYGYTF
TRBV6-5	TRBJ2-3	CASSSPTGATDTQYF
TRBV19	TRBJ1-5	CASDPGTGIFQPQHF